The 7 T cell receptor beta chains below were found in one sample sequenced in a study of vaccination and CD4 T cells after COVID-19. The assay that was used to sequence DNA from cultured CD4+ T cells was the Oncomine TCR Beta short-read assay. TCRdb independently ran MiXCR on the PCR reads; one entry per CDR3 protein. The sample yields about 15,000 distinct CDR3 sequences, 65% to 75% seen once. The treatment: approximately nine-day PBMC culture with coronavirus spike peptide pools or control peptides (ViraFEST assay). Their cognate antigens are unknown. The sequencing sample was made of CD4+ T cells from blood, cultured in vitro. These TCRs come from a human donor who had recovered from COVID-19.

The chain employs TRBV7-3 and TRBJ1-1, with TRBD1 matching 9 bases. Germline V gene sequence: CDR1 SGHTA, CDR2 FQGTGA. The CDR3 has 15 amino acids. Trimming removed 5 bases from V and 5 bases from J; junction bases left unmatched: 9. CDR3 nucleotides: TGTGCCAGCAGCGCGTCAAGACAGGGGGGGACTGAAGCTTTCTTT. It is translated as CASSASRQGGTEAFF.

The V call is TRBV6-1, the J call TRBJ1-6; possibly TRBD1 for D (5 bases). The germline CDR1 and CDR2 sequences are MNHNS and SASEGT. This CDR3 is 16 amino acids long. The V end lost 6 bases, the J end lost 5 bases, and 17 bases lay between the germline ends. The CDR3 loop is CASSQPGTANNSPLHF. In DNA, the CDR3 is TGTGCCAGCAGCCAGCCCGGGACGGCTAATAATTCACCCCTCCACTTT.

The rearrangement links TRBV15 to TRBJ1-6, with 7 positions matching TRBD1. This CDR3 region has 16 residues. CDR1 LNHNV and CDR2 YYDKDF come from the germline V gene (reference sequence). After removal of 5 bases from V and 0 bases from J, the junction contained 4 bases not matched to a gene. As DNA, the CDR3 is TGTGCCACCAGCGGACAGGACGGCTCCTATAATTCACCCCTCCACTTT. This encodes CATSGQDGSYNSPLHF.

The chain employs TRBV20-1 and TRBJ2-3, with TRBD2 matching over 7 bases. After removal of 6 bases from V and 3 bases from J, the junction contained 6 bases not matched to a gene. This CDR3 contains 13 residues. Germline CDR1 reads DFQATT; CDR2 reads SNEGSKA (reference sequence). CDR3 loop: CSAGLGVTDTQYF. CDR3 DNA: TGCAGTGCCGGACTAGGGGTAACAGATACGCAGTATTTT.

The J gene is TRBJ2-4, the V gene TRBV20-1; 7 bases are a match to TRBD2. After removal of 3 bases from V and 1 base from J, the junction contained 12 bases not matched to a gene. Germline CDR1 is DFQATT and CDR2 is SNEGSKA (reference sequence). The CDR3 covers 17 residues. The CDR3 protein is CSASRLAGSYAKNIQYF. CDR3 coding DNA: TGCAGTGCTAGTCGGTTAGCGGGTTCCTATGCCAAAAACATTCAGTACTTC.

In its sample, this clonotype was seen once. The V gene is TRBV6-1, the J gene TRBJ1-1; D remains unclear. The germline V gene encodes CDR1 MNHNS and CDR2 SASEGT. V gave up 9 bases and J gave up 2 bases, with 7 bases separating them. This CDR3 region has 11 residues. This CDR3 reads CASLSNTEAFF. The CDR3 region has the DNA TGTGCCAGTTTAAGCAACACTGAAGCTTTCTTT.

The chain combines TRBV7-2 with TRBJ2-7; 7 positions match TRBD1. With 5 bases clipped from V and 0 bases from J, the junction kept 10 bases outside the gene matches. This CDR3 has 16 amino acids. Germline lookup yields CDR1 SGHTA and CDR2 FQGNSA. The CDR3 bases are TGTGCCAGCAGCGCCCGGCCGGGACAGAGCTCCTACGAGCAGTACTTC. This codes for CASSARPGQSSYEQYF. The full variable domain, rest sourced from reference TRBV7-2 and TRBJ2-7, is GAGVSQSPSNKVTEKGKDVELRCDPISGHTALYWYRQSLGQGLEFLIYFQGNSAPDKSGLPSDRFSAERTGGSVSTLTIQRTQQEDSAVYLCASSARPGQSSYEQYFGPGTRLTVT.